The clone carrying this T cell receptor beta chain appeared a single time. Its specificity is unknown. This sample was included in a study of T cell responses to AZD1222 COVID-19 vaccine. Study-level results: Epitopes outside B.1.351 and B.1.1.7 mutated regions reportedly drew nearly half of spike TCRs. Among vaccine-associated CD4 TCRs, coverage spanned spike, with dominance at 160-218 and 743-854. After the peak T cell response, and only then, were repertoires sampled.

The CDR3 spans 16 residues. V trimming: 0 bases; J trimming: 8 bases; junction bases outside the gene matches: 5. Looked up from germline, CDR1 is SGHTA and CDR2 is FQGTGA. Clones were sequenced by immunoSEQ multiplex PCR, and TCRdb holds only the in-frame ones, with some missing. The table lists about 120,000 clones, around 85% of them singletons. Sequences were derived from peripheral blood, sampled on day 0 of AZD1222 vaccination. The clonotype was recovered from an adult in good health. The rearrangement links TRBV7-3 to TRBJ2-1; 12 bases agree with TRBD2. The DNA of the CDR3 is TGTGCCAGCAGCTTAACGACTAGCGGGAGCCCTCATGAGCAGTTCTTC. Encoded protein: CASSLTTSGSPHEQFF. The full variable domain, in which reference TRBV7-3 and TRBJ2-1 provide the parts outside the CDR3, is GAGVSQTPSNKVTEKGKYVELRCDPISGHTALYWYRQSLGQGPEFLIYFQGTGAADDSGLPNDRFFAVRPEGSVSTLKIQRTERGDSAVYLCASSLTTSGSPHEQFFGPGTRLTVL.